The rows below give T cell receptor beta chains drawn from one sample of a study of regulatory T cells in long-lasting Graves disease. TCRdb reprocessed the multiplex PCR reads via MiXCR and lists one record per CDR3 protein. Here the sample spans about 620,000 distinct CDR3 sequences, roughly 16% being singletons. These data were also reused for a study on T cells in Graves' hyperthyroidism and ophthalmopathy.

The specimen comprised peripheral blood mononuclear cells (PBMCs), sampled at new diagnosis, from a patient treated with antithyroid drugs. Receptors originate from a young woman with Graves disease. CDR3s include the opening cysteine and the closing phenylalanine or tryptophan. Fields, in order: CDR3 length, J gene, V gene, clone size, D gene, CDR3 protein, CDR3 DNA. D genes are given only for firm matches. Rows give clone size only sometimes, using once, few, many, or a class for an expanded clone.

cdr3_length: 17
j_call: TRBJ1-2
v_call: TRBV15
clone_size: -
d_call: TRBD1
cdr3_aa: CATSRTGGLNSAGGYTF
cdr3_nt: TGTGCCACCAGCAGGACAGGGGGCTTAAATAGTGCGGGTGGCTACACCTTC

cdr3_length: 11
j_call: TRBJ1-2
v_call: TRBV29-1
clone_size: many
d_call: -
cdr3_aa: CSVDTNYGYTF
cdr3_nt: TGCAGCGTTGACACTAACTATGGCTACACCTTC

cdr3_length: 10
j_call: TRBJ1-1
v_call: TRBV20-1
clone_size: few
d_call: -
cdr3_aa: CSAEKGTAFF
cdr3_nt: TGCAGTGCCGAGAAGGGGACGGCTTTCTTT

cdr3_length: 15
j_call: TRBJ2-7
v_call: TRBV20-1
clone_size: -
d_call: TRBD2
cdr3_aa: CSARLTGRKGYEQYF
cdr3_nt: TGCAGTGCTAGACTTACCGGGAGGAAGGGGTACGAGCAGTACTTC

cdr3_length: 15
j_call: TRBJ2-2
v_call: TRBV5-1
clone_size: -
d_call: TRBD2
cdr3_aa: CASRLAGAPTGELFF
cdr3_nt: TGCGCCAGCCGACTAGCGGGGGCACCAACCGGGGAGCTGTTTTTT

cdr3_length: 17
j_call: TRBJ2-6
v_call: TRBV12-3/TRBV12-4
clone_size: many
d_call: -
cdr3_aa: CASSGLGSHSGANVLTF
cdr3_nt: TGTGCCAGCAGTGGCCTGGGCAGCCACTCTGGGGCCAACGTCCTGACTTTC

cdr3_length: 14
j_call: TRBJ1-3
v_call: TRBV9
clone_size: -
d_call: -
cdr3_aa: CASSKSGLEGTIYF
cdr3_nt: TGTGCCAGCAGCAAATCGGGCCTCGAGGGGACCATATATTTT

cdr3_length: 17
j_call: TRBJ2-3
v_call: TRBV24-1
clone_size: few
d_call: TRBD2
cdr3_aa: CATSDPGTGGFTDTQYF
cdr3_nt: TGTGCCACCAGTGACCCAGGGACGGGAGGGTTCACAGATACGCAGTATTTT

cdr3_length: 14
j_call: TRBJ2-7
v_call: TRBV28
clone_size: many
d_call: -
cdr3_aa: CATVQKASSYEQYF
cdr3_nt: TGTGCCACCGTTCAAAAAGCGAGCTCCTACGAGCAGTACTTC

cdr3_length: 17
j_call: TRBJ2-3
v_call: TRBV5-1
clone_size: -
d_call: TRBD1
cdr3_aa: CASSRNPGQLSTDTQYF
cdr3_nt: TGCGCCAGCAGCCGTAACCCGGGACAGCTGAGCACAGATACGCAGTATTTT

cdr3_length: 17
j_call: TRBJ2-2
v_call: TRBV9
clone_size: few
d_call: -
cdr3_aa: CASSVVPQAEIPGELFF
cdr3_nt: TGTGCCAGCAGCGTAGTTCCACAAGCGGAAATCCCCGGGGAGCTGTTTTTT

cdr3_length: 13
j_call: TRBJ1-2
v_call: TRBV19
clone_size: many
d_call: -
cdr3_aa: CASSISSNYGYTF
cdr3_nt: TGTGCCAGTAGTATATCGTCTAACTATGGCTACACCTTC

cdr3_length: 16
j_call: TRBJ1-2
v_call: TRBV6-2/TRBV6-3
clone_size: many
d_call: -
cdr3_aa: CASSKTGGPGKNGYTF
cdr3_nt: TGTGCCAGCAGCAAAACGGGGGGACCGGGCAAGAATGGCTACACCTTC

cdr3_length: 16
j_call: TRBJ2-5
v_call: TRBV11-2
clone_size: many
d_call: TRBD2
cdr3_aa: CASRSYGTSGRETQYF
cdr3_nt: TGTGCCAGCAGATCCTATGGCACTAGCGGGAGGGAGACCCAGTACTTC

cdr3_length: 14
j_call: TRBJ1-6
v_call: TRBV28
clone_size: few
d_call: TRBD1
cdr3_aa: CASSLSDRSSPPHF
cdr3_nt: TGTGCCAGCAGTTTGTCGGACAGGTCATCACCCCCCCACTTT

cdr3_length: 13
j_call: TRBJ1-1
v_call: TRBV7-9
clone_size: many
d_call: -
cdr3_aa: CASSPDTYTEAFF
cdr3_nt: TGTGCCAGCAGTCCCGACACGTACACTGAAGCTTTCTTT

cdr3_length: 14
j_call: TRBJ1-1
v_call: TRBV11-2
clone_size: -
d_call: TRBD1
cdr3_aa: CASSAQGAGVEAFF
cdr3_nt: TGTGCCAGCAGCGCACAGGGGGCTGGGGTCGAAGCTTTCTTT

cdr3_length: 14
j_call: TRBJ1-1
v_call: TRBV11-1
clone_size: many
d_call: -
cdr3_aa: CASSLGGQYTEAFF
cdr3_nt: TGTGCCAGCAGCTTAGGGGGACAATACACTGAAGCTTTCTTT

cdr3_length: 13
j_call: TRBJ1-3
v_call: TRBV2
clone_size: many
d_call: -
cdr3_aa: CASRYRSGNTIYF
cdr3_nt: TGTGCCAGCAGGTACAGGTCTGGAAACACCATATATTTT

cdr3_length: 14
j_call: TRBJ1-2
v_call: TRBV2
clone_size: many
d_call: -
cdr3_aa: CARFKGLANYGYTF
cdr3_nt: TGTGCCAGATTCAAAGGGTTAGCTAACTATGGCTACACCTTC

cdr3_length: 15
j_call: TRBJ1-1
v_call: TRBV5-1
clone_size: -
d_call: -
cdr3_aa: CASSSLQGMNTEAFF
cdr3_nt: TGCGCCAGCAGCTCCCTACAGGGAATGAACACTGAAGCTTTCTTT

cdr3_length: 15
j_call: TRBJ2-1
v_call: TRBV7-9
clone_size: -
d_call: -
cdr3_aa: CASRLTESSYNEQFF
cdr3_nt: TGTGCCAGCAGACTGACCGAGAGCTCCTACAATGAGCAGTTCTTC

cdr3_length: 15
j_call: TRBJ2-5
v_call: TRBV27
clone_size: many
d_call: TRBD2
cdr3_aa: CASSLWTSSKETQYF
cdr3_nt: TGTGCCAGCAGTCTCTGGACTAGTTCGAAAGAGACCCAGTACTTC

cdr3_length: 13
j_call: TRBJ2-5
v_call: TRBV12-3/TRBV12-4
clone_size: -
d_call: -
cdr3_aa: CASTRGRGETQYF
cdr3_nt: TGTGCCAGCACTAGGGGGAGGGGGGAGACCCAGTACTTC

cdr3_length: 19
j_call: TRBJ2-2
v_call: TRBV28
clone_size: many
d_call: TRBD2
cdr3_aa: CASSDPGLAYSSNTGELFF
cdr3_nt: TGTGCCAGCAGTGATCCGGGACTAGCCTATAGCTCGAACACCGGGGAGCTGTTTTTT

cdr3_length: 15
j_call: TRBJ1-6
v_call: TRBV3-1
clone_size: once
d_call: TRBD1
cdr3_aa: CASSVQTGEGSPLHF
cdr3_nt: TGTGCCAGCAGCGTCCAGACAGGGGAGGGTTCACCCCTCCACTTT

cdr3_length: 12
j_call: TRBJ2-3
v_call: TRBV24-1
clone_size: -
d_call: -
cdr3_aa: CATRGAGDTQYF
cdr3_nt: TGTGCCACCAGGGGAGCGGGTGATACGCAGTATTTT

cdr3_length: 15
j_call: TRBJ1-5
v_call: TRBV3-1
clone_size: many
d_call: -
cdr3_aa: CASSQGYLSNQPQHF
cdr3_nt: TGTGCCAGCAGCCAAGGTTATCTTAGCAATCAGCCCCAGCATTTT

cdr3_length: 17
j_call: TRBJ1-4
v_call: TRBV7-9
clone_size: -
d_call: -
cdr3_aa: CASSLELGLQGGEKLFF
cdr3_nt: TGTGCCAGCAGCTTAGAGCTGGGACTCCAAGGCGGTGAAAAACTGTTTTTT

cdr3_length: 14
j_call: TRBJ2-5
v_call: TRBV12-3/TRBV12-4
clone_size: -
d_call: TRBD2
cdr3_aa: CASSSSGMQETQYF
cdr3_nt: TGTGCCAGCAGTTCTAGCGGGATGCAAGAGACCCAGTACTTC

cdr3_length: 16
j_call: TRBJ2-7
v_call: TRBV7-8
clone_size: many
d_call: TRBD2
cdr3_aa: CASSLPGLAGPYEQYF
cdr3_nt: TGTGCCAGCAGCCTACCGGGACTAGCGGGTCCCTACGAGCAGTACTTC

cdr3_length: 14
j_call: TRBJ2-5
v_call: TRBV11-2
clone_size: many
d_call: -
cdr3_aa: CASSLDRGQETQYF
cdr3_nt: TGTGCCAGCAGCTTAGACAGGGGTCAGGAGACCCAGTACTTC

cdr3_length: 16
j_call: TRBJ2-3
v_call: TRBV2
clone_size: many
d_call: -
cdr3_aa: CASSEAQTLSTDTQYF
cdr3_nt: TGTGCCAGCAGTGAAGCGCAGACCCTCAGCACAGATACGCAGTATTTT

cdr3_length: 15
j_call: TRBJ1-4
v_call: TRBV4-1
clone_size: -
d_call: -
cdr3_aa: CASSQGFGGEGKLFF
cdr3_nt: TGCGCCAGCAGCCAAGGGTTTGGAGGGGAGGGAAAACTGTTTTTT

cdr3_length: 12
j_call: TRBJ2-1
v_call: TRBV3-1
clone_size: many
d_call: -
cdr3_aa: CASSQERDEQFF
cdr3_nt: TGTGCCAGCAGCCAAGAGAGGGATGAGCAGTTCTTC

cdr3_length: 20
j_call: TRBJ2-1
v_call: TRBV7-9
clone_size: -
d_call: TRBD1
cdr3_aa: CASSLGTGLRQPRSYNEQFF
cdr3_nt: TGTGCCAGCAGCTTAGGGACAGGGTTGAGACAGCCTAGATCCTACAATGAGCAGTTCTTC

cdr3_length: 13
j_call: TRBJ2-1
v_call: TRBV19
clone_size: -
d_call: TRBD1
cdr3_aa: CASSSGQPVEQFF
cdr3_nt: TGTGCCAGTAGTTCGGGACAGCCGGTCGAGCAGTTCTTC

cdr3_length: 13
j_call: TRBJ2-7
v_call: TRBV18
clone_size: -
d_call: -
cdr3_aa: CASSPIDSEEQYF
cdr3_nt: TGTGCCAGCTCACCGATCGACTCGGAGGAGCAGTACTTC

cdr3_length: 13
j_call: TRBJ2-4
v_call: TRBV10-3
clone_size: many
d_call: -
cdr3_aa: CAISESAVAGWYF
cdr3_nt: TGTGCCATCAGTGAGTCGGCAGTAGCTGGTTGGTACTTC

cdr3_length: 12
j_call: TRBJ1-1
v_call: TRBV10-1
clone_size: -
d_call: -
cdr3_aa: CASPIVNTEAFF
cdr3_nt: TGCGCCAGCCCGATAGTGAACACTGAAGCTTTCTTT

cdr3_length: 15
j_call: TRBJ2-5
v_call: TRBV3-1
clone_size: many
d_call: TRBD1
cdr3_aa: CASSQEDRAQETQYF
cdr3_nt: TGTGCCAGCAGCCAAGAGGACAGGGCCCAAGAGACCCAGTACTTC

cdr3_length: 15
j_call: TRBJ2-6
v_call: TRBV3-1
clone_size: few
d_call: -
cdr3_aa: CASSQEGAGANVLTF
cdr3_nt: TGTGCCAGCAGCCAAGAAGGGGCTGGGGCCAACGTCCTGACTTTC

cdr3_length: 16
j_call: TRBJ2-7
v_call: TRBV28
clone_size: -
d_call: TRBD2
cdr3_aa: CASSSQGVAGPHEQYF
cdr3_nt: TGTGCCAGCAGTTCCCAAGGGGTAGCGGGACCCCACGAGCAGTACTTC

cdr3_length: 13
j_call: TRBJ2-7
v_call: TRBV28
clone_size: -
d_call: TRBD2
cdr3_aa: CASSERGTYEQYF
cdr3_nt: TGTGCCAGCAGCGAGCGGGGAACCTACGAGCAGTACTTC

cdr3_length: 15
j_call: TRBJ1-1
v_call: TRBV7-6
clone_size: few
d_call: -
cdr3_aa: CASSLGLGLRPEAFF
cdr3_nt: TGTGCCAGCAGCTTAGGTCTGGGGCTCAGGCCTGAAGCTTTCTTT